This T cell receptor beta chain was sequenced for a study of breast tumors, draining lymph nodes, adjacent tissues. TCRdb independently ran MiXCR on the multiplex PCR reads; one entry per CDR3 protein. The data contain about 230,000 distinct CDR3 sequences, less than 40% of them singletons. Breast cancer patients provided tissue from their axillary draining lymph nodes. Whole-study findings and limits: Tumor and nontumor repertoires were significantly more similar in luminal-like than in basal-like breast cancer. The lymph node origin of tumor T cells was framed as consistent with a hypothesis, not demonstrated. The data were judged consistent with most tumor T cells coming from lymph node and expanding in tumor. Tumor repertoires ranked between lymph nodes and nontumor tissue in diversity, with V and J gene preferences.

V was clipped by 4 bases and J by 0 bases, with 7 bases between them. Germline V gene lookup returns CDR1 SGHTA and CDR2 FQGNSA. CDR3 size: 14 residues. Many counts were recorded for this clonotype. Its antigen is undetermined. This receptor was obtained from a female donor with breast cancer. Some clones in this sample may be carry-over from other donors' samples. The chain carries TRBV7-2 and TRBJ2-4; no clear D. Specimen: axillary lymph node tissue. The CDR3 sequence is CASSSTRAKNIQYF. DNA of the CDR3: TGTGCCAGCAGCTCCACCAGAGCCAAAAACATTCAGTACTTC.